Shown below are 26 T cell receptor beta chains from a single sample sequenced in a study of T-cell reconstitution after alpha-beta-depleted transplantation in children. TCRbeta library preparation incorporated unique molecular identifiers. One entry per CDR3 protein results from TCRdb running MiXCR on the PCR reads. Counted here are approximately 1,000,000 distinct CDR3 sequences, about 29% occurring once; the ten biggest clones make up roughly 30%. Material: PBMCs, mostly from graft donor cells, obtained 360 days after TCRalphabeta/CD19-depleted stem cell transplant. The receptors shown here come from a boy under three years old who had a stem cell transplant for SCID, so the T cells may come from the graft donor.

In regard to this clonotype: A single base separates this from a much larger clone, so it may be a read error. Given the absence of the conserved phenylalanine or tryptophan at the CDR3 end, a read error is likely. The chain couples TRBV7-9 to TRBJ1-1; D is possibly TRBD1 (6 bases). V gave up 5 bases and J gave up 1 base, with 11 bases separating them. This CDR3 comprises 14 residues. Per germline, CDR1 SEHNR and CDR2 FQNEAQ (reference sequence). The CDR3 coding sequence is TGTGCCAGCAGCCCCCCGACAGGGAACACTGAAGCTTTCTGT. It encodes CASSPPTGNTEAFC.

This chain connects TRBV6-1 to TRBJ2-7; D is ambiguous. Germline V lookup: CDR1 MNHNS, CDR2 SASEGT. This CDR3 is 13 amino acids long. Trimming took off 8 bases at V and 3 bases at J, with 14 bases between the two ends. The CDR3 region is CASLKGGYYEQYF. The CDR3 nucleotides read TGTGCCAGCTTAAAAGGCGGCTACTACGAGCAGTACTTC.

The table lists this clonotype with a few counts. This chain connects TRBV5-6 to TRBJ1-2; possible D gene TRBD1, 6 bases. The germline V gene encodes CDR1 SGHDT and CDR2 YYEEEE. This CDR3 contains 12 residues. Trimming took off 4 bases at V and 7 bases at J, with 11 bases between the two ends. CDR3 nucleotides: TGTGCCAGCAGCGTTAGACAGGCTGGCTACACCTTC. Translating gives CASSVRQAGYTF.

This clonotype was detected only a few times. Mismatch with germline at one junction end may stem from a read error. The chain has TRBV12-3 or TRBV12-4 and TRBJ1-2; D call uncertain. The CDR3 covers 12 residues. CDR3 DNA sequence: TGTGCCAGCAGTTTAACTCCCTATGGCTGCACCTTC. Translation: CASSLTPYGCTF.

This clonotype was found a few times. V and J are TRBV12-3 or TRBV12-4 and TRBJ2-5; tentatively, D is TRBD1 or TRBD2 (5 bases each). Trimming stripped 3 bases from V and 8 bases from J, with 13 bases between. There are 13 residues in the CDR3. The CDR3 DNA is TGTGCCAGCAGTTTCCTGGGACCGAGAACCCAGTACTTC. Its translation: CASSFLGPRTQYF.

The chain carries TRBV7-2 and TRBJ1-5, with a tentative D call TRBD1 (5 bases). Germline loops: CDR1 SGHTA, CDR2 FQGNSA. There are 16 residues in the CDR3. Between the trimmed V and J ends, which lost 4 bases and 3 bases, there was a span of 16 bases. The CDR3 region is CASSYRGRRTNQPQHF. CDR3 bases: TGTGCCAGCAGCTACCGGGGCCGCAGGACCAATCAGCCCCAGCATTTT.

The genes are TRBV5-1 and TRBJ2-2; 7 nucleotides align to TRBD1. The J segment lost 0 bases and the V segment lost 0 bases, leaving 5 bases of the junction unmatched. The CDR3 is made up of 17 amino acids. Germline V gene data show CDR1 as SGHRS and CDR2 as YFSETQ. The CDR3 protein is CASSLARQGANTGELFF. CDR3 DNA: TGCGCCAGCAGCTTGGCCCGACAGGGAGCGAACACCGGGGAGCTGTTTTTT. The variable domain in full, completed from reference TRBV5-1 and TRBJ2-2, reads KAGVTQTPRYLIKTRGQQVTLSCSPISGHRSVSWYQQTPGQGLQFLFEYFSETQRNKGNFPGRFSGRQFSNSRSEMNVSTLELGDSALYLCASSLARQGANTGELFFGEGSRLTVL.

The chain combines TRBV12-3 or TRBV12-4 with TRBJ2-7; D may be TRBD1 or TRBD2 (5 bases each). This CDR3 is built from 14 residues. The V end lost 5 bases, the J end lost 6 bases, and 17 bases lay between the germline ends. The CDR3 loop reads CASSRRGRESEQYF. CDR3 in DNA: TGTGCCAGCAGTCGACGGGGCAGGGAAAGCGAGCAGTACTTC.

This clonotype turned up a few times. This chain joins TRBV5-1 and TRBJ2-1, with TRBD1 matching over 8 bases. Looked up from germline, CDR1 is SGHRS and CDR2 is YFSETQ. The CDR3 is made up of 15 amino acids. V shed 4 bases, J shed 6 bases, and the junction held 9 bases outside the gene matches. The CDR3 protein is CASSHGQGLFNEQFF. DNA for the CDR3: TGCGCCAGCAGCCATGGACAGGGCTTATTCAATGAGCAGTTCTTC.

This clonotype has more than one count but fewer than ten. The V gene is TRBV6-2 or TRBV6-3, the J gene TRBJ2-2; D is unclear. There are 13 residues in the CDR3. Germline CDR1 MNHEY, CDR2 SVGEGT. V lost 3 bases, J lost 9 bases, and 11 bases lay in between. The DNA for the CDR3 is TGTGCCAGCAGTTATGACCGCCATAGGGAGCTGTTTTTT. It translates to CASSYDRHRELFF.

The CDR3 here is CASSFRGPPYEQYF. In DNA form, the CDR3 reads TGTGCCAGCAGCTTCAGGGGGCCCCCCTACGAGCAGTACTTC. The chain has TRBV7-3 and TRBJ2-7; 8 nucleotides line up with TRBD1. The CDR3 consists of 14 residues. Germline trimming cut 3 bases from V and 2 bases from J; bases unmatched to any gene: 3. Germline V lookup: CDR1 SGHTA, CDR2 FQGTGA. The full variable domain, with the rest looked up from reference TRBV7-3 and TRBJ2-7, is GAGVSQTPSNKVTEKGKYVELRCDPISGHTALYWYRQSLGQGPEFLIYFQGTGAADDSGLPNDRFFAVRPEGSVSTLKIQRTERGDSAVYLCASSFRGPPYEQYFGPGTRLTVT.

This clonotype was picked up a small number of times. The rearrangement joins TRBV12-3 or TRBV12-4 to TRBJ2-5; D gene ambiguous. This CDR3 region has 12 residues. V shed 8 bases and J shed 3 bases, with 10 bases lying between them. CDR3 sequence reads: CASGRWKETQYF. CDR3 bases: TGTGCCAGCGGACGGTGGAAAGAGACCCAGTACTTC.

V gene TRBV4-3 combines with J gene TRBJ2-1; unclear D gene. The CDR3 spans 15 residues. V lost 5 bases and J 0 bases, leaving 11 bases between the germline ends. The germline CDR1 and CDR2 sequences are LGHNA and YSLEER. CDR3 sequence reads: CASSTSRSSYNEQFF. CDR3 bases: TGCGCCAGCAGCACCAGTCGTAGCTCCTACAATGAGCAGTTCTTC.

This clonotype has a handful of counts. J is TRBJ2-2 and V is TRBV2; D might be TRBD2 (5 bases). Germline assignment: CDR1 SNHLY and CDR2 FYNNEI. The CDR3 sequence is 18 residues long. V lost 2 bases and J 0 bases, leaving 16 bases between the germline ends. The CDR3 bases are TGTGCCAGCAGTGAACTCCTACTAGGAGAAACGAACACCGGGGAGCTGTTTTTT. The encoded protein is CASSELLLGETNTGELFF.

The chain joins TRBV6-4 to TRBJ1-4, with TRBD1 matching over 11 bases. With V trimmed by 5 bases and J by 7 bases, 6 bases remained unmatched. The germline CDR1 and CDR2 sequences are MRHNA and SNTAGT. CDR3 size: 15 residues. The chain's CDR3 is CASSPGTGGREKLFF. DNA for the CDR3: TGTGCCAGCAGTCCCGGGACAGGGGGGCGTGAAAAACTGTTTTTT.

For the CDR3, the DNA is TGTGCCACCAGCAGGGGGGGGAAAGGCACTGAAGCTTTCTTT. This translates into CATSRGGKGTEAFF. The chain combines TRBV15 with TRBJ1-1; a weak D match, TRBD1 (5 bases). Germline CDR1 LNHNV, CDR2 YYDKDF (reference sequence). Trimming pared 3 bases from V and 4 bases from J, leaving 12 bases between. The CDR3 has 14 residues.

V and J are TRBV6-5 and TRBJ2-5; either TRBD1 or TRBD2 may fit D (5 bases each). V shed 6 bases and J shed 3 bases, with 23 bases lying between them. The V gene's germline CDR1 is MNHEY and CDR2 SVGAGI. This CDR3 is 17 amino acids long. This chain's CDR3 is CASRLAPGPQAEETQYF. The CDR3 DNA sequence: TGTGCCAGCAGACTCGCTCCGGGGCCCCAAGCGGAAGAGACCCAGTACTTC.

In its sample, this clonotype was seen many times. V and J are TRBV6-1 and TRBJ2-3; D gene ambiguous. V lost 6 bases to trimming and J lost 3 bases, with 16 bases between them. Germline V lookup: CDR1 MNHNS, CDR2 SASEGT. This CDR3 is built from 15 residues. Here the CDR3 DNA reads TGTGCCAGCAGGGGGATTAGCTTGTGGACAGATACGCAGTATTTT. Amino acid sequence: CASRGISLWTDTQYF.

This clonotype occurred a few times. J is TRBJ1-5 and V is TRBV28; no reliable D call. This CDR3 region has 13 residues. V dropped 2 bases and J dropped 3 bases, with 5 bases sitting between them. Germline V gene sequence: CDR1 MDHEN, CDR2 SYDVKM. CDR3 region: CASSLMNNQPQHF. The DNA of the CDR3 is TGTGCCAGCAGTTTAATGAACAATCAGCCCCAGCATTTT. Based on the CDR3 plus reference TRBV28 and TRBJ1-5, the full variable domain is DVKVTQSSRYLVKRTGEKVFLECVQDMDHENMFWYRQDPGLGLRLIYFSYDVKMKEKGDIPEGYSVSREKKERFSLILESASTNQTSMYLCASSLMNNQPQHFGDGTRLSIL.

The chain couples TRBV5-1 to TRBJ2-7, with D unclear. Germline values: CDR1 SGHRS, CDR2 YFSETQ. The CDR3 sequence is 15 residues long. Trimming shortened V by 0 bases and J by 0 bases, and 10 bases separated the two germline ends. DNA of the CDR3: TGCGCCAGCAGCTTGGCCAGGCAGAGCTCCTACGAGCAGTACTTC. Translating gives CASSLARQSSYEQYF.

This clonotype was seen a few times. V is TRBV5-1 and J is TRBJ1-1; no reliable D call. Germline V gives CDR1 SGHRS, CDR2 YFSETQ. Trimming took 2 bases from V and 3 from J, leaving 8 bases between them. The CDR3 spans 13 residues. The CDR3 here is CASSFGTHTEAFF. The CDR3 DNA reads TGCGCCAGCAGCTTTGGCACGCACACTGAAGCTTTCTTT.

This clonotype was seen only a few times. The gene calls are TRBV6-5 and TRBJ1-2, with a possible D match to TRBD1 (6 bases). The germline V gene encodes CDR1 MNHEY and CDR2 SVGAGI. V was shortened by 2 bases and J by 6 bases, with 10 bases between the two germline ends. The CDR3 length is 13 residues. Written as DNA, the CDR3 is TGTGCCAGCAGTTACCCTGGACAGCATGGCTACACCTTC. Encoded protein: CASSYPGQHGYTF.

The genes are TRBV20-1 and TRBJ2-3; weak D call: TRBD2 (5 bases). Trimming took 6 bases from V and 7 from J, leaving 20 bases between them. The CDR3 runs to 14 residues. The germline CDR1 and CDR2 sequences are DFQATT and SNEGSKA (reference sequence). CDR3 nucleotides: TGCAGTGCCCAGAGTGGTAGCGCTGACAATACGCAGTATTTT. Translating gives CSAQSGSADNTQYF.

This clonotype was recorded at least ten times. The chain uses TRBV12-3 or TRBV12-4 and TRBJ2-7, with D maybe TRBD2 (5 bases). The length of the CDR3 is 13 residues. V shed 2 bases and J shed 2 bases, with 7 bases lying between them. CDR3 sequence: CASSLTRTYEQYF. The CDR3 region has the DNA TGTGCCAGCAGTTTAACTAGAACCTACGAGCAGTACTTC.

CDR3 in DNA: TGTGCCAGCAGTTACTCGATCCATGAGCAGTTCTTC. Translated: CASSYSIHEQFF. V and J are TRBV6-2 or TRBV6-3 and TRBJ2-1; D is ambiguous. Trimming shortened V by 0 bases and J by 8 bases, and 5 bases separated the two germline ends. The length of the CDR3 is 12 residues. The germline V gene has CDR1 MNHEY and CDR2 SVGEGT.

The chain recombines TRBV5-1 with TRBJ2-7; 8 nucleotides match TRBD1. CDR1 and CDR2 (germline): SGHRS, YFSETQ. J was trimmed by 5 bases and V by 2 bases; bases with no gene match: 9. CDR3 length: 15 residues. The CDR3 loop is CASSFVTGVGNEQYF. The DNA for the CDR3 is TGCGCCAGCAGCTTCGTGACAGGGGTCGGCAACGAGCAGTACTTC.